This T cell receptor (beta chain) was sequenced for a study of cytomegalovirus exposure and HLA in healthy donors. Whole-study findings and limits: Some segments of the V type, notably TRBV6-2 and TRBV6-3, were excluded as indistinguishable. In a later analysis, productive TCRs from donors in an Asian-associated ancestry cluster reportedly carried fewer N-insertions than the cohort mean. Listed as cytomegalovirus-associated were more than 150 TCR beta chains. In a later analysis, HLA-associated TCR beta chains were more clonally expanded than equally common others.

Of note for this clone: Its antigen is as yet unknown.

A multiplex PCR was run with 60 Vbeta primers and 13 Jbeta primers. Clones were read by immunoSEQ multiplex PCR, and TCRdb kept only the in-frame ones, dropping some. The data show 160,000 or so clones, with approximately 80% seen just once and approximately 1.4% held by the top ten. Germline trimming cut 3 bases from V and 6 bases from J; bases unmatched to any gene: 11. This CDR3 comprises 15 residues. CDR1 and CDR2 from the germline V gene are GTSNPN and SVGIG (reference sequence). Sample: PBMCs. This clonotype was obtained from a woman under 30 in good health and CMV-seronegative. This chain links TRBV30 with TRBJ1-2; 9 bases fit TRBD1. The CDR3 region has the DNA TGTGCCTGGAGACAATACTCCACAGGGGGCGATGGCTACACCTTC. This sequence encodes CAWRQYSTGGDGYTF.